This TCR beta chain emerged from a study of response to subunit inactivated influenza vaccine. TCRdb called the RT-PCR reads again in MiXCR, with one record for every CDR3 protein. Among approximately 500,000 distinct CDR3 sequences, roughly 13% were seen once, and the ten largest hold about 12%. General observations from the study: Authors suggested each seasonal influenza vaccination recruits few new T cells.

Germline assignment: CDR1 SEHNR and CDR2 FQNEAQ (reference sequence). The CDR3 spans 16 residues. The V gene end was trimmed by 1 base and the J gene end by 7 bases; junction bases not matched to a gene: 9. This clonotype showed up just a few times. Its target is not known. The chain couples TRBV7-9 to TRBJ2-1; 8 nucleotides align to TRBD1. The sample consisted of PBMCs from blood, taken about 40 days after vaccination. This TCR derives from a man aged 50 to 59 who received an inactivated influenza vaccine. CDR3: CASSLEVRTGSNEQFF. For the CDR3, the DNA is TGTGCCAGCAGCTTAGAAGTTAGGACAGGGAGTAATGAGCAGTTCTTC.